The text below deals with one TCR beta chain. This sample stems from a study of early stage breast cancer tumors. Germline values: CDR1 SGHNT, CDR2 YENEEA. CDR3 length: 14 residues. V dropped 1 base and J dropped 0 bases, with 5 bases sitting between them. The method was immunoSEQ multiplex PCR; TCRdb's version includes in-frame clones alone and lacks a portion of them. Of 45,000 to 60,000 clones in the sample, about 89% were seen once. Material for sequencing was blood. This chain links TRBV11-3 with TRBJ2-3; D unresolved. The TCR originated in a person aged 65 to 79 with breast cancer. The CDR3: CASSLGQSTDTQYF. The CDR3, as DNA: TGTGCCAGCAGCTTAGGTCAGAGCACAGATACGCAGTATTTT. Full variable domain (outside the CDR3, taken from reference TRBV11-3 and TRBJ2-3): EAGVVQSPRYKIIEKKQPVAFWCNPISGHNTLYWYLQNLGQGPELLIRYENEEAVDDSQLPKDRFSAERLKGVDSTLKIQPAELGDSAVYLCASSLGQSTDTQYFGPGTRLTVL.